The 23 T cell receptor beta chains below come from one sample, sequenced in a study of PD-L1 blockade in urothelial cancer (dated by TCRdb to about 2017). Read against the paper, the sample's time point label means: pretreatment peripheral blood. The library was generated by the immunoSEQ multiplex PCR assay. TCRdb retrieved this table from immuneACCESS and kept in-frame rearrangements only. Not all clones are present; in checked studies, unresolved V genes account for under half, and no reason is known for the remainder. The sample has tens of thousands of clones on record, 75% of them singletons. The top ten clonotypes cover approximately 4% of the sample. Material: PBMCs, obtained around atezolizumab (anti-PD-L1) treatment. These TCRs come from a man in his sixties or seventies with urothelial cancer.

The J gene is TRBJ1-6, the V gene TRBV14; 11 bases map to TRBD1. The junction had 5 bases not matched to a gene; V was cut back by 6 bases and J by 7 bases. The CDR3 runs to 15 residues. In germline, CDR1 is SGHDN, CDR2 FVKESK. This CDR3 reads CASSRTGGSNSPLHF. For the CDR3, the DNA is TGTGCCAGCAGTCGGACAGGGGGCTCCAATTCACCCCTCCACTTT.

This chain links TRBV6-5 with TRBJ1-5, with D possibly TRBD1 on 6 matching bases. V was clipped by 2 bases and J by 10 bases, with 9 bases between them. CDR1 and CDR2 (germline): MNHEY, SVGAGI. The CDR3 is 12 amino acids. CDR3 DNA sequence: TGTGCCAGCAGTTACGCACAGGGTCCCCAGCATTTT. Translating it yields CASSYAQGPQHF.

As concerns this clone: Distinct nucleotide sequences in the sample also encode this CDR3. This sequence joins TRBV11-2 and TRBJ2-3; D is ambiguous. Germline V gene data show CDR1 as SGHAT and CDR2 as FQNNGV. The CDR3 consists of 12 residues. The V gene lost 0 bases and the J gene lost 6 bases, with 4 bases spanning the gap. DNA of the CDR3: TGTGCCAGCAGCTTAGATCGGGATACGCAGTATTTT. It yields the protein CASSLDRDTQYF.

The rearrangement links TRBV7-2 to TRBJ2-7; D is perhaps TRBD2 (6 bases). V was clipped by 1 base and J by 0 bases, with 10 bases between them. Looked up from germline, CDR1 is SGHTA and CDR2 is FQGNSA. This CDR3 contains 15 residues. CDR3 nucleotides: TGTGCCAGCAGCTTAGGGCGCGGGACCTCCTACGAGCAGTACTTC. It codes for CASSLGRGTSYEQYF.

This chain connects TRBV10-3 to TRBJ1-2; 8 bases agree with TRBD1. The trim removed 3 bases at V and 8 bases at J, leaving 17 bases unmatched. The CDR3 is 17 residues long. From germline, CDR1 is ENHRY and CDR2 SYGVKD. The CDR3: CAISDGTGRPGGRGYTF. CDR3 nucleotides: TGTGCCATCAGTGACGGGACAGGCCGCCCCGGAGGTCGGGGCTACACCTTC.

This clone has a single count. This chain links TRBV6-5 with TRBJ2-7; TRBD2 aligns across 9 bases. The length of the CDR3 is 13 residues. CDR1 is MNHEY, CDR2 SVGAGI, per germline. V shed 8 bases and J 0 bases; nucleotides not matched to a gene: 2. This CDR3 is CASLSGSSYEQYF. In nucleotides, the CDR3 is TGTGCCAGCCTTAGCGGGAGCTCCTACGAGCAGTACTTC.

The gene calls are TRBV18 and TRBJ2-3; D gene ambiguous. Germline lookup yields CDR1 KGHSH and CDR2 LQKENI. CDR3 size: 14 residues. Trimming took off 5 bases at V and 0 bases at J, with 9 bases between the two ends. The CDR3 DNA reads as TGTGCCAGCTCAGAGCAATTCAGCACAGATACGCAGTATTTT. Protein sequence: CASSEQFSTDTQYF.

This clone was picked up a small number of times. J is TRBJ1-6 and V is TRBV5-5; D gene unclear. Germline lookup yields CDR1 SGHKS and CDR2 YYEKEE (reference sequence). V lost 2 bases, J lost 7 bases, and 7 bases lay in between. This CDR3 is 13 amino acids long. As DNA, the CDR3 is TGTGCCAGCAGCTTAGGAGGAAATTCACCCCTCCACTTT. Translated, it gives CASSLGGNSPLHF. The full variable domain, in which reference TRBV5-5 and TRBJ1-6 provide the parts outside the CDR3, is DAGVTQSPTHLIKTRGQQVTLRCSPISGHKSVSWYQQVLGQGPQFIFQYYEKEERGRGNFPDRFSARQFPNYSSELNVNALLLGDSALYLCASSLGGNSPLHFGNGTRLTVT.

CDR3: CASSEAGRGQETQYF. CDR3 bases: TGTGCCAGCAGTGAAGCGGGGCGAGGTCAAGAGACCCAGTACTTC. The chain joins TRBV2 to TRBJ2-5; D may be TRBD1 (5 bases). The CDR3 has 15 amino acids. Germline CDR1 reads SNHLY; CDR2 reads FYNNEI. V was trimmed by 0 bases and J by 2 bases, leaving 10 bases between them.

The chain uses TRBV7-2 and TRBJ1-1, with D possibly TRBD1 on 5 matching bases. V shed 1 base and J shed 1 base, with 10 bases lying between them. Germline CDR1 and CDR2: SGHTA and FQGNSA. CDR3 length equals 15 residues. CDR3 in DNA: TGTGCCAGCAGCTTAGAGGCAAGGGGGAACACTGAAGCTTTCTTT. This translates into CASSLEARGNTEAFF.

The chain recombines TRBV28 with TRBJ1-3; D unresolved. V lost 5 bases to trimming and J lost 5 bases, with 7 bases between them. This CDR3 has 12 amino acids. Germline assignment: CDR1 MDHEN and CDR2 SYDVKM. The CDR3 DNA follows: TGTGCCAGCAGTGGCCCCCGAAACACCATATATTTT. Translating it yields CASSGPRNTIYF.

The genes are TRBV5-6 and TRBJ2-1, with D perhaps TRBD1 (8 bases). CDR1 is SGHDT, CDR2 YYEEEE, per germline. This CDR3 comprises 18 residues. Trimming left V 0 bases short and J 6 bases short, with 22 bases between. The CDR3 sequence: CASSLGGRGDRILNEQFF. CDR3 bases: TGTGCCAGCAGCTTGGGCGGGAGAGGGGACAGGATCCTCAATGAGCAGTTCTTC.

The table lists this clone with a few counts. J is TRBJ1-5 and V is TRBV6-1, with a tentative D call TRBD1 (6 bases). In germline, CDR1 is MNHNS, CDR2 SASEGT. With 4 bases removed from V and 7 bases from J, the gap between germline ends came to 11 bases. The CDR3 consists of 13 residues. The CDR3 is CASSVNRDQPQHF. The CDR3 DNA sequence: TGTGCCAGCAGTGTGAACAGGGACCAGCCCCAGCATTTT.

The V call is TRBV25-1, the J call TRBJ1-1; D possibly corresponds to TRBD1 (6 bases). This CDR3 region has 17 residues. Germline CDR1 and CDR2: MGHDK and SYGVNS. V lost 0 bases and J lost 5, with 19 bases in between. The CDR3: CASSEYYPRGPETEAFF. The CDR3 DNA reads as TGTGCCAGCAGTGAATATTATCCGCGGGGGCCAGAGACTGAAGCTTTCTTT.

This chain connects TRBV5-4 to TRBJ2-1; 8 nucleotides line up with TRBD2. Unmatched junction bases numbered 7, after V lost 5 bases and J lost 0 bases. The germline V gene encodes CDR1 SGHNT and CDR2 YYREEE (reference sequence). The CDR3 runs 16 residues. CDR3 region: CASSSFGRGSYNEQFF. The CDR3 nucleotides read TGTGCCAGCAGTAGCTTCGGGAGGGGCTCCTACAATGAGCAGTTCTTC.

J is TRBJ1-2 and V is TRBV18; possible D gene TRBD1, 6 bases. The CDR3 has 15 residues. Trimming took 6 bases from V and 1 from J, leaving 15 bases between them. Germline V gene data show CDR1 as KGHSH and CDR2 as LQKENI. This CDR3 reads CASSPRNRDNYGYTF. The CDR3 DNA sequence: TGTGCCAGCTCCCCAAGAAACAGGGATAACTATGGCTACACCTTC.

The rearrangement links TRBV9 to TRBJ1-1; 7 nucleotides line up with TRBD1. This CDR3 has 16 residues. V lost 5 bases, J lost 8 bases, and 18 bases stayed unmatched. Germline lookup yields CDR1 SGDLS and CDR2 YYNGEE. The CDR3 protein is CASSTGDRLTLAEAFF. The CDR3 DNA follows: TGTGCCAGCAGTACAGGGGACCGCTTAACCTTGGCGGAAGCTTTCTTT.

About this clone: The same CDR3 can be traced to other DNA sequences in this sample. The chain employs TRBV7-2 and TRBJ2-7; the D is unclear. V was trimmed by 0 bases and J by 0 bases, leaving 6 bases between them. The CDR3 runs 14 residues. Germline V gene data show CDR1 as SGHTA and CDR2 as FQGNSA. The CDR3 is CASSLAANSYEQYF. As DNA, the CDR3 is TGTGCCAGCAGCTTAGCAGCCAACTCCTACGAGCAGTACTTC.

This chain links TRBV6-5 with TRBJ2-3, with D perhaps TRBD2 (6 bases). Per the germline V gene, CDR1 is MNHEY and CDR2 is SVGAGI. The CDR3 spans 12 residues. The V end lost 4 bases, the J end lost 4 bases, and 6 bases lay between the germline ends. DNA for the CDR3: TGTGCCAGCAGTTCGGGGGCAGATACGCAGTATTTT. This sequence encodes CASSSGADTQYF.

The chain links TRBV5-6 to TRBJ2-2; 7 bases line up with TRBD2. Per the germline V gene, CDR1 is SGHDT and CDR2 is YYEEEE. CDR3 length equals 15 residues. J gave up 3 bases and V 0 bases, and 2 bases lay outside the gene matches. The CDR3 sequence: CASSLGLAYTGELFF. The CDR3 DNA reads TGTGCCAGCAGCTTGGGACTAGCCTACACCGGGGAGCTGTTTTTT.

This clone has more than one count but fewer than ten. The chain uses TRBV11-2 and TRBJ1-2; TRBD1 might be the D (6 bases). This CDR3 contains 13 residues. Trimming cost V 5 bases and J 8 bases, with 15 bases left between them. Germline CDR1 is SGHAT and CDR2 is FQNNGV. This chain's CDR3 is CASSVDRTRGYTF. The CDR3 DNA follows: TGTGCCAGCAGCGTCGACAGGACGAGAGGCTACACCTTC.

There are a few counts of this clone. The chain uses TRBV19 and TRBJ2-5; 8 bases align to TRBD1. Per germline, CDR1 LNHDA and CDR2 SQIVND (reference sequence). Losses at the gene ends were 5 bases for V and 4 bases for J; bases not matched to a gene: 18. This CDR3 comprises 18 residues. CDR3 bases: TGTGCCAGTAGTGCCATAGGGGACTGGACAGGGAATCGAGAGACCCAGTACTTC. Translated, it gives CASSAIGDWTGNRETQYF.

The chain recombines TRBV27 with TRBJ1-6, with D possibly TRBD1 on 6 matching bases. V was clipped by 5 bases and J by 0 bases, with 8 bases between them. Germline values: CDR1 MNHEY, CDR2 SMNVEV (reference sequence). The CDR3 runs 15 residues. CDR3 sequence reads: CASSLQGSYNSPLHF. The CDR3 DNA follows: TGTGCCAGCAGTCTACAGGGCTCCTATAATTCACCCCTCCACTTT.